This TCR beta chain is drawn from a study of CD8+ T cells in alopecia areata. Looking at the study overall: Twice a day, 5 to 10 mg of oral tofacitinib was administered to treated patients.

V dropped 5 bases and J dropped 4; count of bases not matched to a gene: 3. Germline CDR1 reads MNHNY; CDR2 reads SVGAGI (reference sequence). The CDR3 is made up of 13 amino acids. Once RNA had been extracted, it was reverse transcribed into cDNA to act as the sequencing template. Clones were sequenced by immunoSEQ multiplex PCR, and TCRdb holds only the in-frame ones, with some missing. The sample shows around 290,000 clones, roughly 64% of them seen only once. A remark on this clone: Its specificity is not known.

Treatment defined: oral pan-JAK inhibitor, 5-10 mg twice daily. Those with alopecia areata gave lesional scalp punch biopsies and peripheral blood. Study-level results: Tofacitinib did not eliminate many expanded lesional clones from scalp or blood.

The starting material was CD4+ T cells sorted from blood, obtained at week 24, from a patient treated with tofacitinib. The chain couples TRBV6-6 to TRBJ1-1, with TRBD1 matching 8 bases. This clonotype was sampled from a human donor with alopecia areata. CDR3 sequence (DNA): TGTGCCAGCAGTGGACAGGGTACCACTGAAGCTTTCTTT. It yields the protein CASSGQGTTEAFF.